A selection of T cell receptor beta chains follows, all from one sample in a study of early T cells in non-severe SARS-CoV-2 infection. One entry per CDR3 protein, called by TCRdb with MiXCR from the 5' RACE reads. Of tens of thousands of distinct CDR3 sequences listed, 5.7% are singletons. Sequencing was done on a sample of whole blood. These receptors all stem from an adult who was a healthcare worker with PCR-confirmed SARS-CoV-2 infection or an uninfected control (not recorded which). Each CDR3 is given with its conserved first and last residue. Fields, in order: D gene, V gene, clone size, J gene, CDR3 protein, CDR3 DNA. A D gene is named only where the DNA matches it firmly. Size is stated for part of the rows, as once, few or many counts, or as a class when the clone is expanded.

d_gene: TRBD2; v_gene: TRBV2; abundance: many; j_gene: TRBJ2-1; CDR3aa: CASTRPGGRTEQFF; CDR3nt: TGTGCCAGCACACGCCCCGGCGGGAGAACTGAGCAGTTCTTC
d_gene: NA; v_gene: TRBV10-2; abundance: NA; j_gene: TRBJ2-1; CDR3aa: CASSEIAGFRGNEQFF; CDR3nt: TGCGCCAGCAGTGAGATCGCGGGATTCAGGGGGAATGAGCAGTTCTTC
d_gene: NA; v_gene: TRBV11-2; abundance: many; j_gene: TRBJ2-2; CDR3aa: CASSLDSSDRYGELFF; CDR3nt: TGTGCCAGCAGCTTAGATAGTTCCGACAGATACGGGGAGCTGTTTTTT
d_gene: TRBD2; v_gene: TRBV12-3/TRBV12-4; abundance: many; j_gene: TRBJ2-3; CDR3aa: CASSTSGTDTQYF; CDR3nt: TGTGCCAGCAGTACTAGCGGGACAGATACGCAGTATTTT
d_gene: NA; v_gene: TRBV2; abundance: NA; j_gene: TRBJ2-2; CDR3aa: CASGELVVGTGELFF; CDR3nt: TGTGCCAGCGGAGAGCTGGTGGTTGGCACCGGGGAGCTGTTTTTT
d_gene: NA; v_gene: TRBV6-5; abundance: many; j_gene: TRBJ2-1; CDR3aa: CASRPGLENNEQFF; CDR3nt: TGTGCCAGCAGGCCCGGACTGGAGAACAATGAGCAGTTCTTC
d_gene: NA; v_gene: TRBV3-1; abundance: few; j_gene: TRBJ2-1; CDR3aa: CASSQMGLNEQFF; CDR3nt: TGTGCCAGCAGCCAAATGGGTCTGAATGAGCAGTTCTTC
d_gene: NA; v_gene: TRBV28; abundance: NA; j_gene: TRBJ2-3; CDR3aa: CASDGERVGPDTQYF; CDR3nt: TGTGCCAGCGACGGAGAGAGGGTAGGACCAGATACGCAGTATTTT
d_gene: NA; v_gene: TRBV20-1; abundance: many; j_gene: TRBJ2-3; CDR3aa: CSAPPGQTTDTQYF; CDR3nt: TGCAGTGCTCCCCCGGGGCAGACCACAGATACGCAGTATTTT
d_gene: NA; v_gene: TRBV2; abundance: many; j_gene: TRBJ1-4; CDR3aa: CASSERGLRVGGGLFF; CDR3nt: TGTGCCAGCAGTGAACGGGGTCTGAGGGTGGGTGGAGGCCTGTTTTTT
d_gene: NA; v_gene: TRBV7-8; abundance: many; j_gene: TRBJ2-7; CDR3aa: CASSLGTWQGRGEQYF; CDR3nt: TGTGCCAGCAGCTTAGGTACCTGGCAGGGGAGAGGAGAGCAGTACTTC
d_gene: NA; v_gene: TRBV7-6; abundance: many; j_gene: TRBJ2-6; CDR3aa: CASSLGRDGGANVLTF; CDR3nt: TGTGCCAGCAGCTTAGGCAGGGATGGTGGGGCCAACGTCCTGACTTTC
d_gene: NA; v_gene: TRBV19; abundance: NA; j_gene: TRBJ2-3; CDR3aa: CASTANPGGDTQYF; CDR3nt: TGTGCCAGTACTGCAAACCCCGGAGGAGATACGCAGTATTTT
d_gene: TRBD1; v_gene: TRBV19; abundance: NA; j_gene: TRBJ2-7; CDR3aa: CASSITGGYEQYF; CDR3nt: TGTGCCAGTAGTATTACAGGGGGCTACGAGCAGTACTTC
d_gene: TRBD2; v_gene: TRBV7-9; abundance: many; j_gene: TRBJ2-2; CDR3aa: CASSSLAEAGELFF; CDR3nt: TGTGCCAGCAGCTCGCTAGCGGAGGCCGGGGAGCTGTTTTTT
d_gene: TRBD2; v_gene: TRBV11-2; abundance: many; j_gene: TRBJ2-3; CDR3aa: CASSLLAGGPDTQYF; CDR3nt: TGTGCCAGCAGCCTACTAGCGGGAGGACCAGATACGCAGTATTTT
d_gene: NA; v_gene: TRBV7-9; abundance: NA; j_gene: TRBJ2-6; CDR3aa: CASRGNFSGANVLTF; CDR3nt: TGTGCCAGCAGGGGAAACTTCTCTGGGGCCAACGTCCTGACTTTC
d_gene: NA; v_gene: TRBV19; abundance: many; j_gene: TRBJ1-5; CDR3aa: CASSALNQPQHF; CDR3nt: TGTGCCAGTAGTGCACTCAATCAGCCCCAGCATTTT
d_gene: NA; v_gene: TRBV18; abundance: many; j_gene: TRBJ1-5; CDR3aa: CASSSRVNQPQHF; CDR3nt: TGTGCCAGCTCATCACGGGTCAACCAGCCCCAGCATTTT
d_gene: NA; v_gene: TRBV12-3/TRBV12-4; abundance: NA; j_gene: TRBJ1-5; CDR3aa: CASSFERDQPQHF; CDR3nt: TGTGCCAGCAGTTTTGAGCGAGATCAGCCCCAGCATTTT
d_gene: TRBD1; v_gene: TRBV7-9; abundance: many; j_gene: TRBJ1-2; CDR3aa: CASSKTGEANYGYTF; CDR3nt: TGTGCCAGCTCCAAGACAGGGGAAGCTAACTATGGCTACACCTTC
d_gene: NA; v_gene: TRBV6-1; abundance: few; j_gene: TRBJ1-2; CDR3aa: CASSEAEERTYGYTF; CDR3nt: TGTGCCAGCAGTGAAGCGGAGGAGAGGACCTATGGCTACACCTTC
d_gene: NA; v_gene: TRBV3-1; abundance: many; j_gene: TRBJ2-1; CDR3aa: CASSLRWDNEQFF; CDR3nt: TGTGCCAGCAGCCTCCGATGGGATAATGAGCAGTTCTTC
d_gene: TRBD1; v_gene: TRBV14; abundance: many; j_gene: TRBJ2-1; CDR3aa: CASSPTGSYNEQFF; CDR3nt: TGTGCCAGCAGCCCGACAGGGAGCTACAATGAGCAGTTCTTC
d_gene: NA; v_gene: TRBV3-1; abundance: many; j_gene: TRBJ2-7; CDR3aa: CASSQLGGFSYEQYF; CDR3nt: TGTGCCAGCAGCCAGCTAGGGGGTTTTTCCTACGAGCAGTACTTC
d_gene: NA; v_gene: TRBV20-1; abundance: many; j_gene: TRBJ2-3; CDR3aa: CSARDFGGSTDTQYF; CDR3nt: TGCAGTGCTAGAGATTTTGGCGGGAGCACAGATACGCAGTATTTT
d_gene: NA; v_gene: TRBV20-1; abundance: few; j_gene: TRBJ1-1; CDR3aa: CSANRFMNTEAFF; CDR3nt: TGCAGTGCAAACAGGTTCATGAACACTGAAGCTTTCTTT
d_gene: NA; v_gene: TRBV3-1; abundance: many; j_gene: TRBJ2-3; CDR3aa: CASSPTSVATQYF; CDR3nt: TGTGCCAGCAGCCCGACCTCCGTGGCTACGCAGTATTTT
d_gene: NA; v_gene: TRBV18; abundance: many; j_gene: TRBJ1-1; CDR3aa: CASSPWTENTEAFF; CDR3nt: TGTGCCAGCTCACCTTGGACGGAGAACACTGAAGCTTTCTTT
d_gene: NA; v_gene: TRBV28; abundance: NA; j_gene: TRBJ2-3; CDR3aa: CASSLFGLHTQYF; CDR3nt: TGTGCCAGCAGTTTATTTGGGCTACATACGCAGTATTTT
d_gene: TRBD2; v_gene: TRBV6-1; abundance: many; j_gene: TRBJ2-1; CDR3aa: CASRRDPLAGGPYNEQFF; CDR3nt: TGTGCCAGCAGAAGGGATCCACTAGCGGGAGGGCCATACAATGAGCAGTTCTTC
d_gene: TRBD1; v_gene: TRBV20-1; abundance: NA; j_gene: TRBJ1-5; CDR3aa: CSASQGADQPQHF; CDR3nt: TGCAGTGCCTCACAGGGGGCAGATCAGCCCCAGCATTTT